This T cell receptor (beta chain) came from a study of cytomegalovirus exposure and HLA in healthy donors. Overall study: Later, an analysis reported that the 95 to 150 validation repertoires had used the same platform as the approximately 680 first-cohort repertoires.

Notes on this clone: Its matching antigen is unknown.

V trimming: 9 bases; J trimming: 1 base; junction bases outside the gene matches: 5. Germline values: CDR1 SGHRS, CDR2 YFSETQ. The CDR3 consists of 14 residues. Study observations and caveats: The study labeled fewer than 200 TCR beta chains cytomegalovirus-associated.

Libraries were prepared by immunoSEQ multiplex PCR; TCRdb keeps only in-frame clonotypes and omits some of them. The repertoire holds under 350,000 clones, with 86% as singletons. Donors were drawn from the roughly 130-subject validation cohort, separate from the approximately 680-subject first cohort. The TCR was taken from a woman under 30 in good health and CMV-seronegative. Sequencing was carried out using PBMCs. This chain links TRBV5-1 with TRBJ1-3, with 9 nucleotides matching TRBD1. The CDR3 coding sequence is TGCGCCACCGGGACAGGGCTTTCTGGAAACACCATATATTTT. It codes for CATGTGLSGNTIYF. Supplemented by reference TRBV5-1 and TRBJ1-3, the full variable domain reads KAGVTQTPRYLIKTRGQQVTLSCSPISGHRSVSWYQQTPGQGLQFLFEYFSETQRNKGNFPGRFSGRQFSNSRSEMNVSTLELGDSALYLCATGTGLSGNTIYFGEGSWLTVV.